Sequencing of this T cell receptor (beta chain) was carried out in a study of blood T cell repertoires in COVID-19. The overall study: Material from acute and convalescent COVID-19 was sourced from the United States, Italy and Spain. PBMCs, B-cell-depleted T cells, or T cells were the source of the cDNA or gDNA that made up the material.

This CDR3 has 16 residues. From germline, CDR1 is SGHDT and CDR2 YYEEEE. The trim removed 2 bases at V and 2 bases at J, leaving 8 bases unmatched. Original data processing: Researchers report that nucleated cell counts were estimated from reference gene primer amplification. Repertoires were generated with immunoSEQ multiplex PCR, while TCRdb's copy carries only in-frame clones and drops some. V and J calls plus clone size are reproduced from that table; the DNA served to infer D and trimming. The table includes over 25,000 clones, around 90% detected once. The rearrangement uses TRBV5-6 and TRBJ1-2, with 8 bases matching TRBD1. The receptor was isolated from a woman aged 45-65 years with active COVID-19. Material for sequencing was peripheral blood. DNA for the CDR3: TGTGCCAGCAGCTTCCCAGACAGGGGAGGGAACTATGGCTACACCTTC. Residues: CASSFPDRGGNYGYTF.